This record concerns one T cell receptor beta chain sequence. Its antigen is currently unknown. This CDR3 region has 15 residues. The germline V gene has CDR1 LNHNV and CDR2 YYDKDF (reference sequence). J was trimmed by 2 bases and V by 5 bases; bases with no gene match: 3. The sample is drawn from a study of cytomegalovirus exposure and HLA in healthy donors. Study-level findings and limits: Most sequenced TCRs were rare (though some public TCRs occurred in many donors).

The PCR ran on 60 Vbeta and 13 Jbeta primers. Assay used: immunoSEQ multiplex PCR; TCRdb lists only in-frame clones, some missing. This table has approximately 150,000 clones, roughly 85% appearing once. The rearrangement uses TRBV15 and TRBJ2-1; TRBD2 matches 10 bases. The origin of this receptor is a man aged 25-45 years in good health and CMV-seronegative. Material: PBMCs. The CDR3 bases are TGTGCCACCAGCCTGAGCGGGGGGGCCTACAATGAGCAGTTCTTC. Residues: CATSLSGGAYNEQFF.